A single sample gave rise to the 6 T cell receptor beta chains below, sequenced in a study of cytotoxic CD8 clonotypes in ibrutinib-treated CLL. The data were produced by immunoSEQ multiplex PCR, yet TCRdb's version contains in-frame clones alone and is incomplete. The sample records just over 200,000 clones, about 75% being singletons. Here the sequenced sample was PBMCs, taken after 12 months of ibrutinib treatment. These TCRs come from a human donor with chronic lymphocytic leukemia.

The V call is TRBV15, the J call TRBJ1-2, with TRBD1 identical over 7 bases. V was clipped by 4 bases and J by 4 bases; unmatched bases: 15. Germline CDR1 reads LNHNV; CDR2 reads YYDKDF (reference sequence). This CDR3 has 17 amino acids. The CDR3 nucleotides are TGTGCCACCAGCAATGCGACAGGGTCCCTCCTCTCCTATGGCTACACCTTC. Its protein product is CATSNATGSLLSYGYTF.

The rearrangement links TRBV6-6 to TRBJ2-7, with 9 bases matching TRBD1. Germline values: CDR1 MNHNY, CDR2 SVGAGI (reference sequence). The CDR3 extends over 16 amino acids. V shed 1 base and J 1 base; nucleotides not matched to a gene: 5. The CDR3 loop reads CASSYWPGQGSYEQYF. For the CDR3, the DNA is TGTGCCAGCAGTTACTGGCCGGGACAGGGATCCTACGAGCAGTACTTC.

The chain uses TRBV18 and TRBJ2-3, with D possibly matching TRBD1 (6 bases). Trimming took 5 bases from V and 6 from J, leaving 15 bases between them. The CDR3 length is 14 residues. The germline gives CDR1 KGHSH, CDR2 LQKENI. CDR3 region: CASSSTGPRDTQYF. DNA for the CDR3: TGTGCCAGCTCATCGACAGGTCCCAGGGATACGCAGTATTTT. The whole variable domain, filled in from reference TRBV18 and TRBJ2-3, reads NAGVMQNPRHLVRRRGQEARLRCSPMKGHSHVYWYRQLPEEGLKFMVYLQKENIIDESGMPKERFSAEFPKEGPSILRIQQVVRGDSAAYFCASSSTGPRDTQYFGPGTRLTVL.

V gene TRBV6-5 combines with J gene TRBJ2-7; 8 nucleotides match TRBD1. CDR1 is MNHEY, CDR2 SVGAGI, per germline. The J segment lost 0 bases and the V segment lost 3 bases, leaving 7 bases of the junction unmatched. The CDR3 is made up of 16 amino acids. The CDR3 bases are TGTGCCAGCAGTTATCTACCGGGACAGGACTCCTACGAGCAGTACTTC. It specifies CASSYLPGQDSYEQYF.

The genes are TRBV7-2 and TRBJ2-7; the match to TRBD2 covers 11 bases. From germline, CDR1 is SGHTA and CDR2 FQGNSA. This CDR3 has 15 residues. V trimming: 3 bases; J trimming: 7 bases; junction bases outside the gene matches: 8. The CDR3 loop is CASSFVAGGYGEQYF. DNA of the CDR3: TGTGCCAGCAGCTTTGTAGCGGGGGGGTATGGAGAGCAGTACTTC.

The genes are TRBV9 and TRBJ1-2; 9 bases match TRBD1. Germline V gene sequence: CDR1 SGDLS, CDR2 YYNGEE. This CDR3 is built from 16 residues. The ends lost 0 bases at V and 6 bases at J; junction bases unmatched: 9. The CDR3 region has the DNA TGTGCCAGCAGCGTAGGAGTAGGGACAGGGAACGATGGCTACACCTTC. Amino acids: CASSVGVGTGNDGYTF.